One and the same sample provided the 13 T cell receptor beta chains below, sequenced in a study of T cell repertoires in cytomegalovirus infection (dated by TCRdb to the late 2010s). Interpreted using the paper, the treatment or condition label stands for: in vitro stimulation with specific CMV peptide epitopes to enrich CMV-specific T cells. For sequencing, an Illumina HiSeq 1500 was employed. The public sequencing data were trimmed at Q25 with fastp and processed into clonotypes with MiXCR by TCRdb, which kept only in-frame beta chains. Each record represents a unique CDR3 protein, reported with the most common genes and DNA among its rows. This sample lists about 570,000 distinct CDR3 sequences; roughly 42% were detected once. The leading ten clones occupy around 48% of the sample. Their recognized antigens are unknown. The sample consisted of cultured PBMCs, taken from culture after CMV antigen stimulation. These TCRs come from a human donor in good health (CMV status not recorded). Some clones in this sample may be carry-over from other donors' samples.

The rearrangement links TRBV4-2 to TRBJ1-5; no firm D call. From germline, CDR1 is LGHNA and CDR2 YNFKEQ. Trimming took off 1 base at V and 4 bases at J, with 11 bases between the two ends. The CDR3 consists of 15 residues. The chain's CDR3 is CASSQGMARNQPQHF. The CDR3 bases are TGTGCCAGCAGCCAAGGTATGGCCCGAAATCAGCCCCAGCATTTT.

This chain connects TRBV2 to TRBJ1-3, with unresolved D. Germline V gene data show CDR1 as SNHLY and CDR2 as FYNNEI. V lost 1 base to trimming and J lost 7 bases, with 14 bases between them. This CDR3 comprises 15 residues. DNA for the CDR3: TGTGCCAGCAGTGAAGGTGCCGGGCAAGGGAACACCATATATTTT. It specifies CASSEGAGQGNTIYF.

This sequence joins TRBV7-2 and TRBJ2-3; TRBD2 matches 11 bases. This CDR3 spans 15 amino acids. CDR1 is SGHTA and CDR2 is FQGNSA in the germline V gene. The J segment lost 11 bases and the V segment lost 4 bases, leaving 11 bases of the junction unmatched. The CDR3 sequence: CASSSPPGTSGQQYF. The CDR3 bases are TGTGCCAGCAGCTCTCCTCCAGGGACTAGCGGCCAGCAGTATTTT.

This sequence joins TRBV4-2 and TRBJ2-2; TRBD2 matches 8 bases. Germline trimming cut 0 bases from V and 1 base from J; bases unmatched to any gene: 4. Germline-derived CDR1 and CDR2 are LGHNA and YNFKEQ. The length of the CDR3 is 17 residues. The CDR3 loop reads CASSQERGAVNTGELFF. The CDR3 bases are TGTGCCAGCAGCCAAGAGCGGGGGGCGGTGAACACCGGGGAGCTGTTTTTT.

This clonotype was detected only a few times. V gene TRBV11-2 combines with J gene TRBJ1-4, with a possible D match to TRBD1 (5 bases). Trimming removed 4 bases at V and 5 bases at J, with 26 bases between. Per germline, CDR1 SGHAT and CDR2 FQNNGV. This CDR3 is 19 amino acids long. The CDR3 DNA is TGTGCCAGCAGCTCCCCCCCTAGGACACCTCCACCACTGAATGAAAAACTGTTTTTT. Translated, it gives CASSSPPRTPPPLNEKLFF. Looking up the rest from reference TRBV11-2 and TRBJ1-4 gives the full variable domain: EAGVAQSPRYKIIEKRQSVAFWCNPISGHATLYWYQQILGQGPKLLIQFQNNGVVDDSQLPKDRFSAERLKGVDSTLKIQPAKLEDSAVYLCASSSPPRTPPPLNEKLFFGSGTQLSVL.

The sample holds a few counts of this clonotype. This chain joins TRBV7-9 and TRBJ2-1; the D is unclear. The V end lost 2 bases, the J end lost 9 bases, and 20 bases lay between the germline ends. Germline values: CDR1 SEHNR, CDR2 FQNEAQ (reference sequence). This CDR3 is 16 amino acids long. CDR3 bases: TGTGCCAGCAGCTTAATAAGTCCCCCCGTGTCGGGTGAGCAGTTCTTC. This sequence encodes CASSLISPPVSGEQFF.

This clonotype was seen a handful of times. The chain carries TRBV14 and TRBJ2-7; TRBD1 agrees at 7 bases. CDR1 and CDR2 from the germline V gene are SGHDN and FVKESK. The CDR3 is made up of 12 amino acids. V lost 4 bases, J lost 9 bases, and 6 bases stayed unmatched. For the CDR3, the DNA is TGTGCCAGCAGCCCCAGGGGGTTTGTGCAGTACTTC. The encoded protein is CASSPRGFVQYF.

This clonotype was observed a few times. The chain is built from TRBV7-2 and TRBJ2-5; D may be TRBD2 (5 bases). The V gene's germline CDR1 is SGHTA and CDR2 FQGNSA. The CDR3 is made up of 13 amino acids. Trimming removed 5 bases from V and 5 bases from J, with 12 bases in between. CDR3 residues: CASSTGRGETQYF. DNA for the CDR3: TGTGCCAGCAGCACCGGCCGCGGGGAGACCCAGTACTTC.

This clonotype was counted between two and nine times. The chain recombines TRBV19 with TRBJ1-1; 9 bases fit TRBD1. Looked up from germline, CDR1 is LNHDA and CDR2 is SQIVND (reference sequence). This CDR3 has 17 amino acids. V was pared by 6 bases and J by 0 bases, with 11 bases of the junction left unmatched. This chain's CDR3 is CASRGDRAKNMNTEAFF. The CDR3 bases are TGTGCCAGTAGGGGGGACAGGGCGAAAAACATGAACACTGAAGCTTTCTTT.

The chain couples TRBV6-5 to TRBJ2-5; TRBD2 matches at 12 bases. CDR3 size: 14 residues. The V segment lost 6 bases and the J segment 13 bases; nucleotides outside the gene matches: 12. Per germline, CDR1 MNHEY and CDR2 SVGAGI. This chain's CDR3 is CASRSTGTSGLGYF. The CDR3 DNA reads as TGTGCCAGCAGATCGACCGGGACTAGCGGGTTAGGGTACTTC.

The chain links TRBV7-6 to TRBJ2-3, with TRBD2 matching over 8 bases. Per the germline V gene, CDR1 is SGHVS and CDR2 is FNYEAQ. J was trimmed by 5 bases and V by 6 bases; bases with no gene match: 19. The CDR3 extends over 18 amino acids. CDR3 DNA: TGTGCCAGCAGACAACAGAGAGGGACTAGAAAGCGGGAAGATACGCAGTATTTT. Protein sequence: CASRQQRGTRKREDTQYF.

A single count supports this clonotype. This chain connects TRBV7-4 to TRBJ2-7; 9 bases agree with TRBD1. CDR3 length: 16 residues. With 5 bases clipped from V and 2 bases from J, the junction kept 10 bases outside the gene matches. Per the germline V gene, CDR1 is SGHVT and CDR2 is SQSDAQ. CDR3 sequence: CASSPRDRENTYEQYF. CDR3 nucleotide sequence: TGTGCCAGCAGCCCCCGGGACAGGGAAAACACCTACGAGCAGTACTTC.

V usage is TRBV7-8 and J usage is TRBJ2-7, with 7 bases matching TRBD2. The CDR3 runs to 15 residues. J lost 4 bases, V lost 0 bases, and 6 bases had no gene match. Germline values: CDR1 SGHVS, CDR2 FQNEAQ. CDR3 bases: TGTGCCAGCAGCTTAGCGGCGGGGGACTTATACGAGCAGTACTTC. It codes for CASSLAAGDLYEQYF.